This T cell receptor beta chain was identified in a study of T-cell memory formation after mild COVID-19. Across the whole study: TCR clusters showed largely donor specificity. General study results and limits: Contracting clones from day 15 to 85 had balanced CD4/CD8; later expanders favoured CD4+.

Constant-segment primers and 5'RACE yielded cDNA libraries for TCR alpha and TCR beta, each carrying sample barcodes and UMIs. Each CDR3 protein gets one entry after TCRdb re-called the 5' RACE reads with MiXCR. The sample lists about 200,000 distinct CDR3 sequences, over 9.5% occurring once. As for this clonotype: Its target is unknown.

Trimming shortened V by 6 bases and J by 10 bases, and 16 bases separated the two germline ends. The CDR3 spans 14 residues. The clonotype comes from a man aged 18 to 30 who had mild COVID-19 (a few samples of this study predate the infection). Cell type and time point are not known. The sequencing sample was made of PBMCs or a T cell subset sorted from them (not recorded which). The rearrangement joins TRBV12-3 or TRBV12-4 to TRBJ1-6, with a weak D call TRBD1 (6 bases). As DNA, the CDR3 is TGTGCCAGCAGCCTCGGCCAACAGGGCTCACCCCTCCACTTT. Its translation is CASSLGQQGSPLHF.